This TCR beta chain was found in a study of T cell responses to AZD1222 COVID-19 vaccine. Study observations and caveats: Among vaccine-associated CD4 TCRs, coverage spanned spike, with dominance at 160-218 and 743-854. Spike-specific TCRs gained breadth and depth after people received two AZD1222 doses. It was only a handful of AZD1222 recipients who were seropositive at baseline.

Clones were read by immunoSEQ multiplex PCR, and TCRdb kept only the in-frame ones, dropping some. The sample records around 120,000 clones, approximately 85% being singletons. Concerning this clone itself: Its antigen is still unknown.

Germline values: CDR1 SNHLY, CDR2 FYNNEI. The CDR3 extends over 13 amino acids. Trimming took 8 bases from V and 1 from J, leaving 11 bases between them. This sequence was found in an adult in good health. The chain recombines TRBV2 with TRBJ1-1; D unclear. The specimen was peripheral blood, collected on day 0 of AZD1222 vaccination. CDR3 nucleotides: TGTGCCAGCCGGAGGCTACAGAACACTGAAGCTTTCTTT. Protein sequence: CASRRLQNTEAFF.